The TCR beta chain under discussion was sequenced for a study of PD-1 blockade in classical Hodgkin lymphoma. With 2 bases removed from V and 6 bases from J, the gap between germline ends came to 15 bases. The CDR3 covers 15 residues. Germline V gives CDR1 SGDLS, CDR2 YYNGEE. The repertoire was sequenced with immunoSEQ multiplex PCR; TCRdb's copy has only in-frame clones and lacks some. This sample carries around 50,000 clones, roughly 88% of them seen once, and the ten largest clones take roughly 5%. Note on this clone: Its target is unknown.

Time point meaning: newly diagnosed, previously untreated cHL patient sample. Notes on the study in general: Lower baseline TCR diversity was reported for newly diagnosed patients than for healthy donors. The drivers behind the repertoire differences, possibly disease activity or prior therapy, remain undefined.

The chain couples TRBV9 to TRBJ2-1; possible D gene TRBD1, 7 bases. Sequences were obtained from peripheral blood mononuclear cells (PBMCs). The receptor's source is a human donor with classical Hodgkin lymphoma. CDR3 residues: CASSVRDSRPNEQFF. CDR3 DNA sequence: TGTGCCAGCAGCGTGCGGGACAGCCGGCCCAATGAGCAGTTCTTC.